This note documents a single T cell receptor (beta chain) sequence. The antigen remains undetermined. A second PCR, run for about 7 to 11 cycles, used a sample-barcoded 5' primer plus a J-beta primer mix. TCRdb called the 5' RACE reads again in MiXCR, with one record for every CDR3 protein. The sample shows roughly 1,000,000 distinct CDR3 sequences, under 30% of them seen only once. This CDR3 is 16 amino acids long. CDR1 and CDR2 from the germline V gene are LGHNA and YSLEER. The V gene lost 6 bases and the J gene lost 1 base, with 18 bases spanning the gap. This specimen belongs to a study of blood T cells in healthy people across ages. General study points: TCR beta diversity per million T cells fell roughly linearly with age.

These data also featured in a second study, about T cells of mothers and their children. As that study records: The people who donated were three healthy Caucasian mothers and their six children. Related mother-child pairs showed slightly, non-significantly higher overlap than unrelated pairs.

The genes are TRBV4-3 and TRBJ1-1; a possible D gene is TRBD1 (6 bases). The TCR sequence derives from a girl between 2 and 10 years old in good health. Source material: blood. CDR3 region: CASRQKTGARNTEAFF. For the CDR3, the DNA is TGCGCCAGCAGACAAAAGACGGGGGCGCGGAACACTGAAGCTTTCTTT.